The following is a T cell receptor (beta chain) sequence with its context. The data were taken from a study of blood T cell repertoires in COVID-19. Germline CDR1 reads KGHSH; CDR2 reads LQKENI. The CDR3 contains 14 residues. The ends were cut back, 6 bases at V and 5 bases at J, with 14 bases in the middle. Profiled with immunoSEQ multiplex PCR; TCRdb holds only in-frame clones, not every one. This sample has 52,000 or so clones, with 90% found just once. The chain has TRBV18 and TRBJ1-5; no firm D call. The receptor was isolated from a man between 50 and 59 years old with acute or convalescent COVID-19. The sequencing input was peripheral blood. The chain's CDR3 is CASSPSTSDQPQHF. The DNA for the CDR3 is TGTGCCAGCTCTCCAAGTACTTCGGATCAGCCCCAGCATTTT.